Listed below are T cell receptor beta chains from one sample, sequenced in a study of beta chain features in type 1 diabetes. Repertoires were generated with immunoSEQ multiplex PCR, while TCRdb's copy carries only in-frame clones and drops some. The sample holds hundreds of thousands of clones; around 15% are singletons and the top ten take about 0.087%. The sample was naive CD4+ T cells from blood. These receptors were obtained from a young man in good health. Both conserved end residues are part of each CDR3. The order of the fields is clone size, V gene, J gene, D gene, CDR3 protein, CDR3 DNA. A D gene is named only where the DNA matches it firmly. Clone sizes are given selectively: once, few, many, or a class where the clone is expanded.

>-|TRBV29-1|TRBJ2-7|-
CSVARGASSYEQYF
TGCAGCGTTGCACGAGGGGCGAGCTCCTACGAGCAGTACTTC
>few|TRBV28|TRBJ1-2|TRBD1
CASSPYGQGIGYTF
TGTGCCAGCAGTCCCTACGGACAGGGAATAGGCTACACCTTC
>-|TRBV7-3|TRBJ2-5|-
CASSFGAGRETQYF
TGTGCCAGCAGCTTCGGTGCCGGCCGAGAGACCCAGTACTTC
>few|TRBV19|TRBJ1-2|-
CASKLGGVDYGYTF
TGTGCCAGTAAGTTAGGCGGCGTAGACTATGGCTACACCTTC
>few|TRBV30|TRBJ2-7|-
CAWTRGGYEQYF
TGTGCCTGGACCCGAGGGGGATACGAGCAGTACTTC
>-|TRBV4-2|TRBJ2-2|-
CASSQGPLSTGELFF
TGTGCCAGCAGCCAAGGGCCCCTGTCAACCGGGGAGCTGTTTTTT
>-|TRBV5-4|TRBJ2-5|-
CASEDFPQETQYF
TGTGCCAGCGAGGACTTTCCACAAGAGACCCAGTACTTC
>-|TRBV2|TRBJ1-3|-
CASRGSSPGNTIYF
TGTGCCAGCAGGGGAAGTAGCCCTGGAAACACCATATATTTT
>few|TRBV10-3|TRBJ1-2|-
CAIKPGGSYGYTF
TGTGCCATCAAGCCAGGAGGTAGCTATGGCTACACCTTC
>few|TRBV28|TRBJ2-7|-
CASSLRRGNSGYEQYF
TGTGCCAGCAGTTTACGGAGAGGGAATTCTGGCTACGAGCAGTACTTC
>-|TRBV5-1|TRBJ2-6|TRBD1
CASSLDRALSGANVLTF
TGCGCCAGCAGCCTGGACAGGGCGCTGTCTGGGGCCAACGTCCTGACTTTC
>-|TRBV20-1|TRBJ2-1|-
CSARISGPQFF
TGCAGTGCTAGAATTAGCGGTCCTCAGTTCTTC